A selection of T cell receptor beta chains follows, all from one sample in a study of cytomegalovirus exposure and HLA in healthy donors. Data came from immunoSEQ multiplex PCR; TCRdb stores just in-frame clones and leaves some out. This sample has about 140,000 clones, with about 80% found just once. The sample consisted of PBMCs. The receptors here all came from a male donor in good health and CMV-seronegative. Each CDR3 is given with its conserved first and last residue. A D gene is named only where the DNA matches it firmly. Clone sizes are given selectively: once, few, many, or a class where the clone is expanded.

j_call v_call clone_size d_call cdr3_nt cdr3_aa
TRBJ2-7 TRBV30 . . TGTGCCTGGAGTGTGGGGCAGAACTACGAGCAGTACTTC CAWSVGQNYEQYF
TRBJ2-6 TRBV9 . TRBD1 TGTGCCAGCAGCGTAGAAGGGACAGCTTCTTCCGTCCTGACTTTC CASSVEGTASSVLTF
TRBJ1-2 TRBV7-2 . . TGTGCCAGCAGCTTGGAGGGGCGCAACTATGGCTACACCTTC CASSLEGRNYGYTF
TRBJ1-3 TRBV7-8 . . TGTGCCAGCAGCCTCAGGGTTGATGGAAACACCATATATTTT CASSLRVDGNTIYF
TRBJ1-5 TRBV15 . TRBD1 TGTGCCACCAGCAGAGAGGGCCCGGGACAGGGGCATCAGCCCCAGCATTTT CATSREGPGQGHQPQHF
TRBJ1-1 TRBV7-9 . TRBD1 TGTGCCAGCAGCACCACCACAGGGGAGGTCACTGAAGCTTTCTTT CASSTTTGEVTEAFF
TRBJ2-5 TRBV11-2 . TRBD2 TGTGCCAGCAGCTTAGATCTTAGCGGGGGAACTCAGAGGAAGACCCAGTACTTC CASSLDLSGGTQRKTQYF
TRBJ2-2 TRBV27 . . TGTGCCAGCTGCAAAGGGGGGAACACCGGGGAGCTGTTTTTT CASCKGGNTGELFF
TRBJ2-5 TRBV11-1 . . TGTGCCAGCAGCCCCCAGGATATCCAAGAGACCCAGTACTTC CASSPQDIQETQYF
TRBJ1-2 TRBV29-1 . TRBD1 TGCAGCTCCAAGCCCTGGACAGGGGAGAGAAGCTACACCTTC CSSKPWTGERSYTF
TRBJ1-5 TRBV5-1 . . TGCGCCAGCAGCTTGGACGGGGTACGTCAGCCCCAGCATTTT CASSLDGVRQPQHF
TRBJ2-1 TRBV28 . TRBD2 TGTGCCAGCAGTTATCCACTAGCGGGGTACAATGAGCAGTTCTTC CASSYPLAGYNEQFF
TRBJ2-2 TRBV25-1 . . TGTGCCAGCAGTGAGGTCCGGGACACCGGGGAGCTGTTTTTT CASSEVRDTGELFF
TRBJ1-1 TRBV4-2 . . TGTGCCAGCAGCCAAGACAGAACGAACACTGAAGCTTTCTTT CASSQDRTNTEAFF
TRBJ2-3 TRBV5-1 . . TGCGCCAGCAGTGACACCACCAACGCCGGGAAGCAGTATTTT CASSDTTNAGKQYF
TRBJ1-1 TRBV28 few TRBD1 TGTGCCAGCCGTCAGGGGGATACTGAAGCTTTCTTT CASRQGDTEAFF
TRBJ2-5 TRBV30 . . TGTGCCTGGAGTGTTCCTTTGACAGTCCAAGAGACCCAGTACTTC CAWSVPLTVQETQYF
TRBJ2-5 TRBV4-3 . . TGCGCCAGCAGCCAAGGCAGGAAAGAGACCCAGTACTTC CASSQGRKETQYF
TRBJ1-1 TRBV5-1 . TRBD1 TGCGCCAGCAGGCAGGGGGCCCCTGGGAGCACTGAAGCTTTCTTT CASRQGAPGSTEAFF
TRBJ1-3 TRBV6-5 . . TGTGCCAGCAGTGGAGGGCGGAACACCATATATTTT CASSGGRNTIYF
TRBJ1-3 TRBV5-5 . . TGTGCCAGCAGCTTGTACGGGAACACTGGAAACACCATATATTTT CASSLYGNTGNTIYF
TRBJ2-7 TRBV10-3 . . TGTGCCATCAGTGGTAACCTCGGGCAGGGAATCTACGAGCAGTACTTC CAISGNLGQGIYEQYF
TRBJ1-5 TRBV10-2 . . TGCGCCACGGCGGGGGGGGAACAGCCCCAGCATTTT CATAGGEQPQHF
TRBJ2-7 TRBV29-1 . TRBD1 TGCAGCGCCGGGACAGGGCGAAACGAGCAGTACTTC CSAGTGRNEQYF
TRBJ2-7 TRBV2 . . TGTGCCAGCAGTCGTGGGAGAGAGGAAGACGAGCAGTACTTC CASSRGREEDEQYF
TRBJ1-3 TRBV9 . TRBD1 TGTGCCAGCAGCGTCACTGGACAGGTTAACTCTGGAAACACCATATATTTT CASSVTGQVNSGNTIYF
TRBJ2-2 TRBV6-1 . . TGTGCCAGCAGGAGCGGATCGAACACCGGGGAGCTGTTTTTT CASRSGSNTGELFF
TRBJ2-7 TRBV7-6 . . TGTGCCAGCAGCTCGGACAGTTCCTACGAGCAGTACTTC CASSSDSSYEQYF
TRBJ2-1 TRBV7-7 . . TGTGCCAGCAGCTTAGACAGACACAATGAGCAGTTCTTC CASSLDRHNEQFF
TRBJ2-7 TRBV6-1 . TRBD1 TGTGCCAGCAGTGAAAGTGGGGACAGTTTCTACGAGCAGTACTTC CASSESGDSFYEQYF
TRBJ2-3 TRBV29-1 . TRBD1 TGCAGCGTTGTTGGCAGGGGGCAAGGGGATACGCAGTATTTT CSVVGRGQGDTQYF
TRBJ1-1 TRBV5-1 . . TGCGCCAGCAGCCTCCTAGTCCCAGTGGAAGCTTTCTTT CASSLLVPVEAFF
TRBJ1-5 TRBV9 few TRBD1 TGTGCCAGCAGCGTAGGGGACAGCCCTAATCAGCCCCAGCATTTT CASSVGDSPNQPQHF
TRBJ2-7 TRBV7-8 . TRBD1 TGTGCCAGCAGCCAACGGGACAGGGGGGCGTACGAGCAGTACTTC CASSQRDRGAYEQYF
TRBJ2-5 TRBV5-4 . TRBD1 TGTGCCAGCAGCGGGACAGGGACGGAGACCCAGTACTTC CASSGTGTETQYF
TRBJ1-2 TRBV28 . TRBD1 TGTGCCAGCAGTACAGGGGGGACCATATATGGCTACACCTTC CASSTGGTIYGYTF
TRBJ2-5 TRBV11-2 . . TGTGCCAGCAGCCGGGGGGCGGGGAGCCAAGAGACCCAGTACTTC CASSRGAGSQETQYF
TRBJ1-2 TRBV6-5 . TRBD1 TGTGCCAGCAGTTACGGGGGGACAGGACTCTACACCTTC CASSYGGTGLYTF
TRBJ1-1 TRBV10-3 . . TGTGCCATCGTCGGGGAAGGCGCTGAAGCTTTCTTT CAIVGEGAEAFF
TRBJ2-7 TRBV18 . TRBD1 TGTGCCAGCTCACCACCGTCTGGACAGGTAACCCACGAGCAGTACTTC CASSPPSGQVTHEQYF
TRBJ1-6 TRBV27 . . TGTGCCAGCAGTTCCCCCACGGGGGGCCCCCCGGGAGGGAATTCACCCCTCCACTTT CASSSPTGGPPGGNSPLHF
TRBJ1-1 TRBV5-1 . TRBD1 TGCGCCAGCAGCTTGAGAGGGGGCGCGAATCAGAACACTGAAGCTTTCTTT CASSLRGGANQNTEAFF
TRBJ2-1 TRBV5-1 . . TGCGCCAGCAGCTCAGTCAGGGGTGGTGAGCAGTTCTTC CASSSVRGGEQFF
TRBJ2-1 TRBV9 once . TGTGCCAGCAGCGTAGGGTGGGGGGATACATACAATGAGCAGTTCTTC CASSVGWGDTYNEQFF
TRBJ2-2 TRBV9 . . TGTGCCAGCAGCCCCGGGAGAGCCGCCGGGGAGCTGTTTTTT CASSPGRAAGELFF